A selection of T cell receptor beta chains follows, all from one sample in a study of T-cell memory formation after mild COVID-19. TCRdb called the 5' RACE reads again in MiXCR, with one record for every CDR3 protein. The table has about 400,000 distinct CDR3 sequences, 16% seen once. The material sequenced was PBMCs or a T cell subset sorted from them (not recorded which). The receptors derive from a young man who had mild COVID-19 (a few samples of this study predate the infection). Cell type and time point are not known. Each CDR3 is given with its conserved first and last residue. Fields, in order: V gene, D gene, clone size, J gene, CDR3 DNA, CDR3 protein. The D gene is left open where the match is weak. The size field is filled for only some rows; it gives once, few, many or a size class.

TRBV4-1	-	-	TRBJ1-1	TGCGCCAGCAGCCAAGATATGGGTGAAGCTTTCTTT	CASSQDMGEAFF
TRBV21-1	-	few	TRBJ1-1	TGTGCCAGCAGCAGAAGGGGTTTCGCTGAAGCTTTCTTT	CASSRRGFAEAFF
TRBV7-6	TRBD1	few	TRBJ1-5	TGTGCCAGCAGCTCCGGGACAGGGGGCGGGCAGCCCCAGCATTTT	CASSSGTGGGQPQHF
TRBV4-1	-	few	TRBJ2-7	TGCGCCAGCAGCCAAGGGCTCGGTTACCAGGTAACCGATTCCTACGAGCAGTACTTC	CASSQGLGYQVTDSYEQYF
TRBV10-3	-	-	TRBJ2-1	TGTGCCATCAGGCTTAGCAGTTCCAATGAGCAGTTCTTC	CAIRLSSSNEQFF
TRBV9	-	-	TRBJ2-1	TGTGCCAGCAGCGTAGAACTGTCCTACAATGAGCAGTTCTTC	CASSVELSYNEQFF
TRBV20-1	-	-	TRBJ1-2	TGCAGTGCTAGTAAACGGGGAACAGGAGGAGGCTACACCTTC	CSASKRGTGGGYTF
TRBV29-1	-	few	TRBJ1-1	TGCAGCGTTGAGGGGAGAGGAGCTTTCTTT	CSVEGRGAFF
TRBV7-3	TRBD2	few	TRBJ2-1	TGTGCCAGCAGCTTAAAAGGCGGGACTAGCGACTACAATGAGCAGTTCTTC	CASSLKGGTSDYNEQFF
TRBV20-1	-	few	TRBJ1-2	TGCAGTGCTCCCTCGAAGGTGCGATATGGCTACACCTTC	CSAPSKVRYGYTF
TRBV5-4	-	many	TRBJ2-2	TGTGCCAGCAGCCAGGAGAACACCGGGGAGCTGTTTTTT	CASSQENTGELFF
TRBV4-3	-	many	TRBJ2-3	TGCGCCAGCAGCCAAGTGCTCCTAGAGGGCACAGATACGCAGTATTTT	CASSQVLLEGTDTQYF
TRBV3-1	-	once	TRBJ1-5	TGTGCCAGCAGCCAAGCCGAGGGCGGGCCCCAGCATTTT	CASSQAEGGPQHF
TRBV6-1	-	-	TRBJ1-1	TGTGCCAGCAGTGAAATTTGGGGCACTGAAGCTTTCTTT	CASSEIWGTEAFF
TRBV29-1	-	-	TRBJ1-1	TGCAGCACCAGGCAGGGACCAAACACTGAAGCTTTCTTT	CSTRQGPNTEAFF
TRBV7-7	-	-	TRBJ2-7	TGTGCCAGCAGCTTACATGAGGGCCCGGTCTACGAGCAGTACTTC	CASSLHEGPVYEQYF
TRBV6-2/TRBV6-3	-	few	TRBJ2-2	TGTGCCAGCAGTTACGGGCGGTCTTCGGCTCCCGAATGGACCGGGGAGCTGTTTTTT	CASSYGRSSAPEWTGELFF
TRBV6-5	-	-	TRBJ1-4	TGTGCCAGCAGTCCCCTGGGGGCCCCTAATGAAAAACTGTTTTTT	CASSPLGAPNEKLFF
TRBV12-3/TRBV12-4	-	-	TRBJ1-1	TGTGCCAGCAGTTCCGGAAGGAGCACTGAAGCTTTCTTT	CASSSGRSTEAFF
TRBV28	TRBD1	once	TRBJ1-1	TGTGCCAGCAGTCCTGTGACAGGGGTGAGAGGAGCTGAAGCTTTCTTT	CASSPVTGVRGAEAFF
TRBV20-1	-	few	TRBJ1-2	TGCAGTGTTAACGGCGCACAGGGAGGTAACTATGGCTACACCTTC	CSVNGAQGGNYGYTF
TRBV7-2	-	many	TRBJ1-1	TGTGCCAGCAGCCGGGAGAACACTGAAGCTTTCTTT	CASSRENTEAFF
TRBV20-1	-	few	TRBJ2-2	TGCAGTGCTAGAGACCCCAGATCCACCGGGGAGCTGTTTTTT	CSARDPRSTGELFF
TRBV12-3/TRBV12-4	TRBD2	-	TRBJ2-2	TGTGCCAGCTTAGGCCGCCTGGGGGGGTTGGAGGACCTTAAGACCGGGGAGCTGTTTTTT	CASLGRLGGLEDLKTGELFF
TRBV7-9	-	few	TRBJ2-5	TGTGCCAGCAGCTTAGTACCCCCAGGCCAAGAGACCCAGTACTTC	CASSLVPPGQETQYF
TRBV5-1	-	-	TRBJ2-1	TGCGCCAGCAGGCGGTTGATACTAGGTCTAGACAATGAGCAGTTCTTC	CASRRLILGLDNEQFF
TRBV6-6	-	-	TRBJ1-1	TGTGCCAGCAGTTACGATGACAGGAACACTGAAGCTTTCTTT	CASSYDDRNTEAFF
TRBV12-3/TRBV12-4	-	-	TRBJ1-4	TGTGCCAGCAGTTTTAATGAAAAACTGTTTTTT	CASSFNEKLFF
TRBV10-3	-	-	TRBJ2-5	TGTGCCGCCCAGGGGGGGCCACTCCAAGAGACCCAGTACTTC	CAAQGGPLQETQYF
TRBV15	-	-	TRBJ1-1	TGTGCCACCAGCAGAGATCTGGGACCCGACACTGAAGCTTTCTTT	CATSRDLGPDTEAFF
TRBV4-3	-	few	TRBJ1-1	TGCGCCAGCAGCCAAGGCCATGGTCGGTCGGCAACTGAAGCTTTCTTT	CASSQGHGRSATEAFF
TRBV5-1	-	few	TRBJ2-2	TGCGCCAGCAGCTTTACCGGGAAGGAGCTGTTTTTT	CASSFTGKELFF
TRBV7-2	-	few	TRBJ2-5	TGTGCCAGCAGCCCCTATTACCCGGCAGGGACGGAAGAGACCCAGTACTTC	CASSPYYPAGTEETQYF
TRBV6-1	-	-	TRBJ1-1	TGTGCCAGTTGCGGGACGGCGAACACTGAAGCTTTCTTT	CASCGTANTEAFF
TRBV7-2	TRBD2	-	TRBJ2-1	TGTGCCAGCAGCTTTTCTAGCGGGGGATCGAATGAGCAGTTCTTC	CASSFSSGGSNEQFF
TRBV7-2	TRBD1	-	TRBJ2-1	TGTGCCAGCAGCATGACCGGGACAGAAAACAATGAGCAGTTCTTC	CASSMTGTENNEQFF